The next 31 T cell receptor beta chains were all read from a single sample in a study of glioma-infiltrating T cells. Amplification of TCR alpha and beta CDR3 regions from RNA used iRepertoire nested multiplex PCR. TCRdb analysed the multiplex PCR reads with MiXCR anew, one entry per CDR3 protein. There are several thousand distinct CDR3 sequences in the sample; 25% to 40% occur only once, and 6.5% to 8% lies in the top ten. Source material: glioma tissue, nonneoplastic brain tissue, or PBMCs (not recorded which). These receptors all come from a human donor with low-grade glioma or glioblastoma, undergoing nonglioma brain surgery, or in good health (not recorded which).

With regard to this clonotype: A much larger clone lies a single base off, so this may be a read error. The rearrangement links TRBV5-4 to TRBJ2-5; 10 nucleotides align to TRBD1. This CDR3 has 14 amino acids. With 5 bases clipped from V and 5 bases from J, the junction kept 6 bases outside the gene matches. Germline CDR1 is SGHNT and CDR2 is YYREEE (reference sequence). The CDR3 DNA is TGTGCCAGCAGACCCGACAGGGGGCTGGAGACCCAGTACTTC. Translating it yields CASRPDRGLETQYF.

This clonotype was seen ten or more times. This chain joins TRBV3-1 and TRBJ2-5, with 8 bases that match TRBD1. The CDR3 is made up of 15 amino acids. V trimming: 6 bases; J trimming: 1 base; junction bases outside the gene matches: 7. Germline CDR1 reads LGHDT; CDR2 reads YNNKEL (reference sequence). The CDR3 loop is CASRELTGAQETQYF. Here the CDR3 DNA reads TGTGCCAGCAGGGAGCTGACAGGGGCCCAAGAGACCCAGTACTTC.

In regard to this clonotype: An end of the junction does not agree with germline; a read error may underlie this. The rearrangement joins TRBV28 to TRBJ2-2; D gene uncertain. The CDR3 is made up of 13 amino acids. Germline V gene data show CDR1 as MDHEN and CDR2 as SYDVKM. The CDR3 coding sequence is TGTGCCAGCATTCCCGAACCCACCGGTGAGCTGTTTTTT. It specifies CASIPEPTGELFF.

For this clonotype: A much larger clone differs from this one at a single base, so this may be a read error. The chain couples TRBV4-1 to TRBJ2-2; the D is unclear. V lost 1 base to trimming and J lost 1 base, with 19 bases between them. The CDR3 is made up of 19 amino acids. Looked up from germline, CDR1 is MGHRA and CDR2 is YSYEKL. CDR3 region: CASSQGVAPVSKNTGELFF. CDR3 bases: TGCGCCAGCAGCCAAGGTGTCGCACCGGTTAGCAAGAACACCGGGGAGCTGTTTTTT.

The CDR3, as DNA: TGCAGTGCAAGGGTTGAAAACACTGAAGCTTTCTTT. Its protein product is CSARVENTEAFF. The chain combines TRBV20-1 with TRBJ1-1; D gene unclear. V lost 6 bases and J lost 2, with 10 bases in between. The CDR3 consists of 12 residues. In germline, CDR1 is DFQATT, CDR2 SNEGSKA (reference sequence).

As to this clonotype: This may be a read error: a much more frequent sequence differs by one nucleotide. The CDR3: CAWSQGEGRGKTEAFF. In DNA, the CDR3 is TGTGCCTGGAGTCAGGGTGAGGGCCGGGGGAAAACTGAAGCTTTCTTT. This rearrangement joins TRBV30 to TRBJ1-1, with D perhaps TRBD1 (5 bases). With 2 bases removed from V and 5 bases from J, the gap between germline ends came to 21 bases. The germline CDR1 and CDR2 sequences are GTSNPN and SVGIG (reference sequence). CDR3 length equals 16 residues.

This clonotype showed up many times. V gene TRBV2 combines with J gene TRBJ2-7; no clear D gene. Germline assignment: CDR1 SNHLY and CDR2 FYNNEI. The length of the CDR3 is 15 residues. V lost 3 bases, J lost 3 bases, and 15 bases lay in between. This CDR3 reads CASSEGYRGFYEQYF. The CDR3 region has the DNA TGTGCCAGCAGTGAGGGCTACAGAGGTTTCTACGAGCAGTACTTC.

This clonotype is deemed medium-sized. The rearrangement uses TRBV3-1 and TRBJ1-6; D remains unclear. The CDR3 extends over 12 amino acids. Germline V gene sequence: CDR1 LGHDT, CDR2 YNNKEL (reference sequence). V was trimmed by 2 bases and J by 8 bases, leaving 4 bases between them. CDR3 protein: CASSQYDSPLHF. DNA of the CDR3: TGTGCCAGCAGCCAATACGATTCACCCCTCCACTTT.

J is TRBJ1-2 and V is TRBV29-1; TRBD1 matches 9 bases. CDR1 and CDR2 from the germline V gene are SQVTM and ANQGSEA. The ends lost 6 bases at V and 4 bases at J; junction bases unmatched: 9. The CDR3 totals 14 residues. CDR3 region: CSVTTGGAGYGYTF. The CDR3 DNA sequence: TGCAGCGTGACTACAGGGGGCGCGGGCTATGGCTACACCTTC.

This clonotype rates as medium-sized (0.01 to 0.1%). The chain uses TRBV20-1 and TRBJ2-1, with 8 bases that match TRBD1. V lost 7 bases, J lost 2 bases, and 10 bases stayed unmatched. CDR1 DFQATT and CDR2 SNEGSKA come from the germline V gene (reference sequence). The CDR3 loop spans 15 amino acids. The CDR3 coding sequence is TGCAGTGTCCATGGGACAGGCCTACCCTACAATGAGCAGTTCTTC. It encodes CSVHGTGLPYNEQFF.

This clonotype was seen many times. J is TRBJ2-3 and V is TRBV7-9; 8 bases are a match to TRBD2. Germline V lookup: CDR1 SEHNR, CDR2 FQNEAQ (reference sequence). CDR3 length: 14 amino acids. Trimming at V came to 5 bases and at J to 4 bases, leaving 5 bases not matched to a gene. The CDR3 region is CASSPGGLSDTQYF. Written as DNA, the CDR3 is TGTGCCAGCAGCCCGGGGGGGCTGTCAGATACGCAGTATTTT. The whole variable domain, remainder taken from reference TRBV7-9 and TRBJ2-3, is DTGVSQNPRHKITKRGQNVTFRCDPISEHNRLYWYRQTLGQGPEFLTYFQNEAQLEKSRLLSDRFSAERPKGSFSTLEIQRTEQGDSAMYLCASSPGGLSDTQYFGPGTRLTVL.

Within the sample, this clonotype is medium-sized. The chain combines TRBV7-9 with TRBJ2-7, with TRBD2 as a possible D gene (5 bases). Trimming took off 1 base at V and 3 bases at J, with 13 bases between the two ends. Per germline, CDR1 SEHNR and CDR2 FQNEAQ (reference sequence). The CDR3 sequence is 15 residues long. The CDR3: CASSLGTQGGYEQYV. The CDR3 coding sequence is TGTGCCAGCAGCTTAGGGACCCAAGGAGGCTACGAGCAGTACGTC.

Concerning this clonotype: This may stem from a read error, because a much larger clone lies one nucleotide away. J is TRBJ1-1 and V is TRBV7-9; D possibly corresponds to TRBD1 (5 bases). Germline CDR1 and CDR2: SEHNR and FQNEAQ (reference sequence). The CDR3 is 15 amino acids. Trimming took 5 bases from V and 2 from J, leaving 15 bases between them. This CDR3 is CASSPYTGQNTEAFF. The CDR3 DNA reads as TGTGCCAGCAGCCCCTACACGGGGCAAAACACTGAAGCTTTCTTT.

This clonotype is termed medium-sized (0.01 to 0.1%). This chain joins TRBV11-2 and TRBJ2-3; unclear D gene. The germline V gene encodes CDR1 SGHAT and CDR2 FQNNGV. V dropped 5 bases and J dropped 1 base, with 10 bases sitting between them. There are 14 residues in the CDR3. CDR3 sequence: CASSLMGGTDTQYF. CDR3 bases: TGTGCCAGCAGCCTAATGGGCGGCACAGATACGCAGTATTTT.

This clonotype is medium-sized. The chain is built from TRBV4-1 and TRBJ2-3, with 12 bases lining up with TRBD2. Germline V lookup: CDR1 MGHRA, CDR2 YSYEKL. This CDR3 spans 20 amino acids. Unmatched junction bases numbered 15, after V lost 1 base and J lost 4 bases. The CDR3, as DNA: TGCGCCAGCAGCCAAGCAATTTCAGCTAGCGGGGGGGCCGGGGCAGATACGCAGTATTTT. Encoded protein: CASSQAISASGGAGADTQYF.

This clonotype occurred many times. This sequence joins TRBV19 and TRBJ2-5; 7 bases fit TRBD2. The CDR3 length is 13 residues. Unmatched junction bases numbered 2, after V lost 6 bases and J lost 1 base. Germline lookup yields CDR1 LNHDA and CDR2 SQIVND (reference sequence). In DNA, the CDR3 is TGTGCCAGTAGCCTAGCGGTCCAAGAGACCCAGTACTTC. Translating it yields CASSLAVQETQYF.

Comments on this clonotype: A read error is likely, as this CDR3 ends without the conserved phenylalanine or tryptophan. This chain links TRBV6-1 with TRBJ1-1, with 12 bases matching TRBD1. V was clipped by 6 bases and J by 8 bases; unmatched bases: 13. The CDR3 has 16 residues. Germline V gives CDR1 MNHNS, CDR2 SASEGT. The CDR3 DNA reads TGTGCCAGCAGCCACTTAGGGACAGGGGGCGGCACAGAAGCTTTCCTT. It encodes CASSHLGTGGGTEAFL.

This clonotype was found many times. This chain uses TRBV19 with TRBJ2-1; no clear D. V was trimmed by 3 bases and J by 1 base, leaving 13 bases between them. Germline assignment: CDR1 LNHDA and CDR2 SQIVND (reference sequence). The CDR3 covers 16 residues. The CDR3 DNA reads as TGTGCCAGTAGTATTGCCGGGTTACCGTCCTACAATGAGCAGTTCTTC. It specifies CASSIAGLPSYNEQFF.

By share of the sample, this clonotype is medium-sized. The V and J genes are TRBV28 and TRBJ2-7; no firm D call. From germline, CDR1 is MDHEN and CDR2 SYDVKM. The CDR3 runs 14 residues. V shed 8 bases and J shed 2 bases, with 16 bases lying between them. This chain's CDR3 is CASSEALHPYEQYF. The CDR3 DNA sequence: TGTGCCAGCTCGGAAGCCCTACACCCCTACGAGCAGTACTTC.

The gene calls are TRBV27 and TRBJ1-5; D uncertain. CDR1 and CDR2 (germline): MNHEY, SMNVEV (reference sequence). The CDR3 contains 15 residues. The V end was cut by 4 bases, the J end by 2 bases, with 12 bases between. In nucleotides, the CDR3 is TGTGCCAGCAGTTCTCAAGGCTACGGCAATCAGCCCCAGCATTTT. Protein product: CASSSQGYGNQPQHF.

A single count supports this clonotype. The rearrangement joins TRBV3-1 to TRBJ2-7; TRBD1 might be the D (6 bases). With 6 bases removed from V and 7 bases from J, the gap between germline ends came to 13 bases. Germline V gene lookup returns CDR1 LGHDT and CDR2 YNNKEL (reference sequence). This CDR3 comprises 12 residues. The CDR3 spells CASSPGAIEQYF. For the CDR3, the DNA is TGTGCCAGCAGTCCAGGGGCCATAGAGCAGTACTTC.

On this clonotype itself: The junction differs from germline at one of its ends, possibly a read error. The V and J genes are TRBV28 and TRBJ1-1; a weak D match, TRBD1 (5 bases). The CDR3 covers 14 residues. The germline CDR1 and CDR2 sequences are MDHEN and SYDVKM. The CDR3 bases are TGTGCCAGCAGACCGACGCGCGAGGACACTGAAGCTCTCTTT. This gives the protein CASRPTREDTEALF. Full variable domain (remainder filled in from reference TRBV28 and TRBJ1-1): DVKVTQSSRYLVKRTGEKVFLECVQDMDHENMFWYRQDPGLGLRLIYFSYDVKMKEKGDIPEGYSVSREKKERFSLILESASTNQTSMYLCASRPTREDTEALFGQGTRLTVV.

This clonotype was recorded a few times. A junction end diverges from the germline sequence, so it may reflect a read error. This rearrangement joins TRBV27 to TRBJ1-1; possibly TRBD1 for D (6 bases). The CDR3 is 14 residues long. Germline V gene sequence: CDR1 MNHEY, CDR2 SMNVEV (reference sequence). The CDR3 DNA sequence: TGTGCCAGCAGGGTCACAGGGAGCAGCACTGAAGCTCTCTTT. This encodes CASRVTGSSTEALF.

This clonotype was counted at least ten times. J is TRBJ1-1 and V is TRBV7-9, with D unclear. The CDR3 covers 13 residues. Germline V gene sequence: CDR1 SEHNR, CDR2 FQNEAQ (reference sequence). V lost 5 bases and J lost 5, with 12 bases in between. The CDR3 loop reads CASSLGSNTEAFF. In nucleotides, the CDR3 is TGTGCCAGCAGCCTTGGGTCGAATACTGAAGCTTTCTTT.

About this clonotype itself: A read error may be the cause here, since a much bigger clone is one base away. The chain is built from TRBV2 and TRBJ1-5; D gene uncertain. This CDR3 is built from 13 residues. Trimming stripped 4 bases from V and 3 bases from J, with 7 bases between. Germline CDR1 reads SNHLY; CDR2 reads FYNNEI. CDR3 sequence reads: CASSGMINQPQHF. The CDR3 DNA is TGTGCCAGCAGTGGAATGATCAATCAGCCCCAGCATTTT.

This clonotype was observed many times. The chain employs TRBV5-1 and TRBJ2-3, with unresolved D. With 3 bases removed from V and 0 bases from J, the gap between germline ends came to 8 bases. The CDR3 extends over 14 amino acids. CDR1 is SGHRS, CDR2 YFSETQ, per germline. The CDR3 bases are TGCGCCAGCAGCTCCGTAGGTAGCACAGATACGCAGTATTTT. Its translation: CASSSVGSTDTQYF.

Notes on this clonotype: The junction departs from the called germline gene at one end, perhaps through a read error. V gene TRBV30 combines with J gene TRBJ2-3; D might be TRBD1 (6 bases). The CDR3 spans 15 residues. CDR1 and CDR2 (germline): GTSNPN, SVGIG (reference sequence). CDR3 amino acids: CACSVRGFGTDTQYF. CDR3 sequence (DNA): TGTGCCTGCAGTGTAAGGGGGTTTGGCACAGATACGCAGTATTTT.

In this sample, this clonotype is large. The rearrangement uses TRBV27 and TRBJ2-2, with 7 bases lining up with TRBD1. V shed 6 bases and J 7 bases; nucleotides not matched to a gene: 11. The V gene's germline CDR1 is MNHEY and CDR2 SMNVEV (reference sequence). This CDR3 spans 15 amino acids. This CDR3 is CASSSGQRMGGELFF. CDR3 bases: TGTGCCAGCAGCTCGGGACAGAGGATGGGCGGGGAGCTGTTTTTT.

Of note for this clonotype: This may arise from a read error, as a much more abundant clone is one base away. The V and J genes are TRBV9 and TRBJ2-7; possibly TRBD2 for D (6 bases). The CDR3 runs to 14 residues. Germline V CDR1 and CDR2: SGDLS, YYNGEE. The V gene lost 2 bases and the J gene lost 1 base, with 10 bases spanning the gap. The CDR3: CASSVGRGSYEQYF. CDR3 sequence (DNA): TGTGCCAGCAGCGTCGGACGGGGGTCCTACGAGCAGTACTTC.

By proportion, this clonotype is medium-sized. The gene calls are TRBV19 and TRBJ1-5; 8 nucleotides agree with TRBD1. The CDR3 is 15 amino acids. Germline V gene sequence: CDR1 LNHDA, CDR2 SQIVND (reference sequence). The ends lost 6 bases at V and 5 bases at J; junction bases unmatched: 9. CDR3 in amino acids: CASSLDRGWDQPQHF. CDR3 sequence (DNA): TGTGCCAGTAGCTTAGACAGGGGATGGGATCAGCCCCAGCATTTT. Together with reference TRBV19 and TRBJ1-5, the CDR3 gives the full variable domain: DGGITQSPKYLFRKEGQNVTLSCEQNLNHDAMYWYRQDPGQGLRLIYYSQIVNDFQKGDIAEGYSVSREKKESFPLTVTSAQKNPTAFYLCASSLDRGWDQPQHFGDGTRLSIL.

This clonotype qualifies as large. The gene calls are TRBV27 and TRBJ2-7; D possibly uses TRBD1 or TRBD2 (6 bases each). Deletions cut 3 bases from V and 0 bases from J, with 12 bases between. Germline-derived CDR1 and CDR2 are MNHEY and SMNVEV (reference sequence). This CDR3 region has 15 residues. In DNA form, the CDR3 reads TGTGCCAGCAGTTTGAGGGGGGCCCCCTCCTACGAGCAGTACGTC. The encoded protein is CASSLRGAPSYEQYV.